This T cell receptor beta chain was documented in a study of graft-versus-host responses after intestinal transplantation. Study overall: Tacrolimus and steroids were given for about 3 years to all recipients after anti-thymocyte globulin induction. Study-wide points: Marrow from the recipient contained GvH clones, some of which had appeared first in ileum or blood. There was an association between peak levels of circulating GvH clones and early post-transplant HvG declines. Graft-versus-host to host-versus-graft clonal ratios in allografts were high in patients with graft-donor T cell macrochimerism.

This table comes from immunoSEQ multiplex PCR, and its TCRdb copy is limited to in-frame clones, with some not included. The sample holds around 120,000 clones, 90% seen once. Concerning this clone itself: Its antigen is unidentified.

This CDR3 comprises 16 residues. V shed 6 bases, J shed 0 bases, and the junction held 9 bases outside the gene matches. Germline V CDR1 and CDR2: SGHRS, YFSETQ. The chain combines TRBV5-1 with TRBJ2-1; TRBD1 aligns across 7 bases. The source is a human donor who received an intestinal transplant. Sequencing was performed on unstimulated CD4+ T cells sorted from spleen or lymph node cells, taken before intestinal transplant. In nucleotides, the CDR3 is TGCGCCAGCACCCCCTCAGGGGGAACCTCCTACAATGAGCAGTTCTTC. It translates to CASTPSGGTSYNEQFF.